One and the same sample provided the 21 T cell receptor beta chains below, sequenced in a study of T cells in Graves' hyperthyroidism and ophthalmopathy. TCR beta CDR3 regions were amplified from RNA transcripts. With the HTBI primer set, the TCR CDR3 went through a first round of RT-PCR. TCRdb called the multiplex PCR reads again in MiXCR, with one record for every CDR3 protein. The sample consists of hundreds of thousands of distinct CDR3 sequences, over 15% of them appearing once. The sequencing input was blood. These receptors were obtained from a young woman with Graves' ophthalmopathy.

Worth noting for this clonotype: Since a much larger clone is just one base distant, this may be a read error. V is TRBV2 and J is TRBJ1-2; D might be TRBD1 (5 bases). CDR1 SNHLY and CDR2 FYNNEI come from the germline V gene. The CDR3 has 16 residues. CDR3 sequence reads: CASSQTGTLSNHGYTF. DNA for the CDR3: TGTGCCAGCAGTCAAACCGGGACGTTGAGTAACCATGGCTACACCTTC.

The sample holds many counts of this clonotype. The chain carries TRBV7-6 and TRBJ2-3, with 11 bases fitting TRBD2. Trimming removed 5 bases from V and 11 bases from J; junction bases left unmatched: 12. The CDR3 is made up of 15 amino acids. Germline CDR1 and CDR2: SGHVS and FNYEAQ. The CDR3 DNA is TGTGCCAGCAGCCCCGTAGCGGGAGGGCCCGGTAAGCAGTATTTT. Translated, it gives CASSPVAGGPGKQYF.

The table lists this clonotype with many counts. The genes are TRBV7-8 and TRBJ1-2; 9 bases fit TRBD1. Germline V gene data show CDR1 as SGHVS and CDR2 as FQNEAQ. The CDR3 is made up of 16 amino acids. The J segment lost 5 bases and the V segment lost 1 base, leaving 8 bases of the junction unmatched. The DNA for the CDR3 is TGTGCCAGCAGCTTAGACCGGGACAGGGCCCTTTATGGCTACACCTTC. It translates to CASSLDRDRALYGYTF.

This clonotype has a count of ten or more. This chain connects TRBV20-1 to TRBJ1-1, with TRBD1 matching 7 bases. This CDR3 has 14 residues. From germline, CDR1 is DFQATT and CDR2 SNEGSKA (reference sequence). V lost 6 bases to trimming and J lost 0 bases; unmatched junction nucleotides: 7. The CDR3 DNA reads as TGCAGTGCCATTGGACAGGAGATGAACACTGAAGCTTTCTTT. Protein sequence: CSAIGQEMNTEAFF.

This clonotype has just a few counts. The chain employs TRBV30 and TRBJ2-3, with a tentative D call TRBD2 (5 bases). V was pared by 3 bases and J by 2 bases, with 12 bases between. Germline lookup yields CDR1 GTSNPN and CDR2 SVGIG (reference sequence). The CDR3 is 14 residues long. The CDR3 region is CAWSEGEDTDTQYF. The CDR3 nucleotides read TGTGCCTGGAGCGAGGGTGAGGACACAGATACGCAGTATTTT.

Turning to this clonotype: Relative to the germline gene, one junction end is altered; a read error may explain this. The genes are TRBV7-6 and TRBJ2-5; D is perhaps TRBD1 or TRBD2 (5 bases each). Germline assignment: CDR1 SGHVS and CDR2 FNYEAQ. The CDR3 runs to 16 residues. CDR3 DNA sequence: TGCGCCAGCAGCCAAGCGGTCGGGGCAGAGCAAGAGACCCAGTACTTC. Translated: CASSQAVGAEQETQYF.

There are many counts of this clonotype. The V and J genes are TRBV2 and TRBJ2-6; 9 bases fit TRBD1. Trimming took 10 bases from V and 3 from J; bases not matched to a gene: 7. This CDR3 has 15 amino acids. Germline-derived CDR1 and CDR2 are SNHLY and FYNNEI. The CDR3 is CATGTGRFGANVLTF. The DNA for the CDR3 is TGTGCCACCGGGACAGGGAGGTTTGGGGCCAACGTCCTGACTTTC. Supplemented by reference TRBV2 and TRBJ2-6, the full variable domain reads EPEVTQTPSHQVTQMGQEVILRCVPISNHLYFYWYRQILGQKVEFLVSFYNNEISEKSEIFDDQFSVERPDGSNFTLKIRSTKLEDSAMYFCATGTGRFGANVLTFGAGSRLTVL.

This clonotype was counted ten times or more. The rearrangement uses TRBV2 and TRBJ1-1; a possible D gene is TRBD1 (5 bases). Trimming took 1 base from V and 5 from J, leaving 23 bases between them. The CDR3 covers 18 residues. CDR1 and CDR2 from the germline V gene are SNHLY and FYNNEI. CDR3 DNA sequence: TGTGCCAGCAGTGAAGGGTGGCATATCAGGGAGGGGAGAACTGAAGCTTTCTTT. It codes for CASSEGWHIREGRTEAFF.

In this sample, this clonotype turned up many times. J is TRBJ2-1 and V is TRBV7-2; no clear D gene. The CDR3 extends over 14 amino acids. Germline V gene data show CDR1 as SGHTA and CDR2 as FQGNSA. Trimming took 5 bases from V and 2 from J, leaving 10 bases between them. CDR3 coding DNA: TGTGCCAGCAGCCCCCATCGCGCCTACAATGAGCAGTTCTTC. This translates into CASSPHRAYNEQFF.

CDR3: CSGEGADTEAFF. The CDR3 nucleotides read TGCAGCGGAGAGGGGGCCGACACTGAAGCTTTCTTT. The rearrangement links TRBV29-1 to TRBJ1-1; 7 bases are shared with TRBD1. Per germline, CDR1 SQVTM and CDR2 ANQGSEA. The V gene end was trimmed by 7 bases and the J gene end by 3 bases; junction bases not matched to a gene: 5. The CDR3 extends over 12 amino acids.

This clonotype has ten or more counts. The chain is built from TRBV20-1 and TRBJ2-5; 9 positions match TRBD1. With 0 bases clipped from V and 4 bases from J, the junction kept 9 bases outside the gene matches. CDR1 is DFQATT, CDR2 SNEGSKA, per germline (reference sequence). The CDR3 is 16 amino acids. CDR3 amino acids: CSARDLGQGGRETQYF. CDR3 DNA sequence: TGCAGTGCTAGAGATCTGGGACAGGGAGGGAGAGAGACCCAGTACTTC.

This clonotype was recorded many times. The J gene is TRBJ2-1, the V gene TRBV7-2; tentative D call: TRBD2 (6 bases). Trimming took 5 bases from V and 2 from J, leaving 19 bases between them. The germline V gene encodes CDR1 SGHTA and CDR2 FQGNSA. The CDR3 has 17 amino acids. The CDR3 protein is CASSHRARDLTYNEQFF. In nucleotides, the CDR3 is TGTGCCAGCAGCCACCGAGCCCGGGACTTAACCTACAATGAGCAGTTCTTC.

This clonotype was seen more than once but under ten times. The chain recombines TRBV6-1 with TRBJ2-7, with D possibly called TRBD1 or TRBD2 (5 bases each). This CDR3 contains 14 residues. Per germline, CDR1 MNHNS and CDR2 SASEGT. V lost 6 bases, J lost 2 bases, and 14 bases lay in between. CDR3 nucleotides: TGTGCCAGCAGAAGCAGGGACCTTCCCTACGAGCAGTACTTC. Protein product: CASRSRDLPYEQYF.

V usage is TRBV28 and J usage is TRBJ2-7, with TRBD2 identical over 10 bases. Losses at the gene ends were 6 bases for V and 2 bases for J; bases not matched to a gene: 10. This CDR3 region has 16 residues. Germline values: CDR1 MDHEN, CDR2 SYDVKM. CDR3 residues: CASRGTTSGTPYEQYF. The CDR3 DNA is TGTGCCAGCAGAGGGACAACTAGCGGGACTCCCTACGAGCAGTACTTC.

The table lists this clonotype with many counts. The chain has TRBV6-1 and TRBJ1-5; 7 positions agree with TRBD1. V lost 1 base and J lost 5; bases outside the gene matches: 5. The CDR3 runs 15 residues. Germline V gives CDR1 MNHNS, CDR2 SASEGT. Written as DNA, the CDR3 is TGTGCCAGCAGTGAAGGGGTACAGGGGCATCAGCCCCAGCATTTT. This gives the protein CASSEGVQGHQPQHF.

This clonotype has at least ten counts. This chain joins TRBV3-1 and TRBJ2-7; 8 nucleotides align to TRBD2. The junction had 1 base not matched to a gene; V was cut back by 1 base and J by 2 bases. Per germline, CDR1 LGHDT and CDR2 YNNKEL (reference sequence). The CDR3 length is 14 residues. The CDR3 reads CASSQAGGAYEQYF. The CDR3 nucleotides read TGTGCCAGCAGCCAAGCGGGAGGGGCCTACGAGCAGTACTTC.

This rearrangement joins TRBV29-1 to TRBJ1-2; 9 positions match TRBD1. V lost 5 bases to trimming and J lost 8 bases; unmatched junction nucleotides: 6. The length of the CDR3 is 12 residues. Germline loops: CDR1 SQVTM, CDR2 ANQGSEA. CDR3 residues: CSVTTGGGGYTF. The CDR3 bases are TGCAGCGTTACCACAGGGGGCGGCGGCTACACCTTC. Full variable domain (remainder filled in from reference TRBV29-1 and TRBJ1-2): SAVISQKPSRDICQRGTSLTIQCQVDSQVTMMFWYRQQPGQSLTLIATANQGSEATYESGFVIDKFPISRPNLTFSTLTVSNMSPEDSSIYLCSVTTGGGGYTFGSGTRLTVV.

V is TRBV28 and J is TRBJ1-5, with D tentatively TRBD1 (6 bases). Deletions cut 4 bases from V and 2 bases from J, with 9 bases between. Germline V gives CDR1 MDHEN, CDR2 SYDVKM. The CDR3 has 14 amino acids. Here the CDR3 DNA reads TGTGCCAGCAGTTCCGACAGGCGCAATCAGCCCCAGCATTTT. It is translated as CASSSDRRNQPQHF.

The V call is TRBV19, the J call TRBJ1-2; 11 nucleotides line up with TRBD1. With V trimmed by 5 bases and J by 2 bases, 10 bases remained unmatched. In germline, CDR1 is LNHDA, CDR2 SQIVND (reference sequence). There are 17 residues in the CDR3. The CDR3 region is CASSFGQGAHENYGYTF. CDR3 nucleotide sequence: TGTGCCAGTAGTTTCGGACAGGGGGCGCACGAAAACTATGGCTACACCTTC.

This clonotype was counted many times. This CDR3 is CASSPSGQLYNEQFF. CDR3 nucleotides: TGTGCCAGCTCACCGAGCGGACAGCTGTACAATGAGCAGTTCTTC. The chain carries TRBV18 and TRBJ2-1, with D possibly matching TRBD1 (6 bases). Deletions cut 3 bases from V and 4 bases from J, with 13 bases between. This CDR3 is built from 15 residues. Germline values: CDR1 KGHSH, CDR2 LQKENI.

This clonotype was recorded many times. The chain has TRBV29-1 and TRBJ2-7, with 9 bases identical to TRBD2. The CDR3 sequence is 14 residues long. Germline CDR1 and CDR2: SQVTM and ANQGSEA. J was trimmed by 3 bases and V by 2 bases; bases with no gene match: 5. CDR3 nucleotide sequence: TGCAGCGTTGAACTTGGGACTAGCAGCTACGAGCAGTACTTC. Encoded protein: CSVELGTSSYEQYF.